One and the same sample provided the 4 T cell receptor beta chains below, sequenced in a study of technical replicates of blood from a handful of donors. Method: immunoSEQ multiplex PCR; TCRdb's copy keeps in-frame clones and lacks some. This sample yields about 66,000 clones, of which 88% are seen a single time; around 4.6% belongs to the top ten. The sequenced sample consisted of PBMCs. The receptors derive from a human donor in good health. Some clones in this sample may be carry-over from other donors' samples.

CDR3 sequence reads: CASSRGQGVQPQHF. CDR3 in DNA: TGTGCCAGCAGCCGGGGACAGGGGGTTCAGCCCCAGCATTTT. The chain joins TRBV6-6 to TRBJ1-5; 11 bases are a match to TRBD1. Per germline, CDR1 MNHNY and CDR2 SVGAGI (reference sequence). V dropped 6 bases and J dropped 6; count of bases not matched to a gene: 4. The CDR3 is made up of 14 amino acids.

This chain joins TRBV7-6 and TRBJ2-2; 7 bases are a match to TRBD2. In germline, CDR1 is SGHVS, CDR2 FNYEAQ. This CDR3 is 16 amino acids long. The ends lost 1 base at V and 6 bases at J; junction bases unmatched: 8. The CDR3 DNA follows: TGTGCCAGCAGCTTAGAGTCCGGGAGGTACCCCGGGGAGCTGTTTTTT. Its protein product is CASSLESGRYPGELFF.

J is TRBJ2-7 and V is TRBV5-4; 10 bases agree with TRBD2. The germline V gene has CDR1 SGHNT and CDR2 YYREEE (reference sequence). The V gene end was trimmed by 3 bases and the J gene end by 4 bases; junction bases not matched to a gene: 10. The CDR3 is 16 amino acids. DNA of the CDR3: TGTGCCAGCAGCTCGAACCCTAGCGGGAGTGTATACGAGCAGTACTTC. Translated: CASSSNPSGSVYEQYF.

The V call is TRBV7-6, the J call TRBJ2-7, with 12 nucleotides matching TRBD2. The CDR3 covers 15 residues. V was clipped by 3 bases and J by 1 base; unmatched bases: 1. The V gene's germline CDR1 is SGHVS and CDR2 FNYEAQ. The CDR3 bases are TGTGCCAGCAGCTTGACTAGCGGGAGTTCCTACGAGCAGTACTTC. Translating it yields CASSLTSGSSYEQYF.